The 4 T cell receptor beta chains below come from one sample, sequenced in a study of blood T cell repertoires in COVID-19. Measured with immunoSEQ multiplex PCR; TCRdb has only the in-frame clones, and not every one. The repertoire holds over 150,000 clones, with 75% to 90% as singletons. The sequenced sample consisted of peripheral blood. These receptors all come from a middle-aged woman with COVID-19, enrolled during active disease.

The gene calls are TRBV7-3 and TRBJ1-1; perhaps TRBD1 as D (5 bases). Germline V CDR1 and CDR2: SGHTA, FQGTGA. V lost 4 bases, J lost 6 bases, and 12 bases lay in between. The CDR3 runs to 13 residues. This CDR3 is CASSSLRASEAFF. The CDR3 DNA is TGTGCCAGCAGCTCACTCAGGGCGTCTGAAGCTTTCTTT. The full variable domain, with the rest looked up from reference TRBV7-3 and TRBJ1-1, is GAGVSQTPSNKVTEKGKYVELRCDPISGHTALYWYRQSLGQGPEFLIYFQGTGAADDSGLPNDRFFAVRPEGSVSTLKIQRTERGDSAVYLCASSSLRASEAFFGQGTRLTVV.

This clone was recorded once. The chain carries TRBV6-1 and TRBJ1-2; tentatively, D is TRBD1 (6 bases). The V and J ends lost 6 bases and 4 bases respectively, with 12 bases between them. Per germline, CDR1 MNHNS and CDR2 SASEGT. CDR3 length: 13 amino acids. The DNA for the CDR3 is TGTGCCAGCAGCGGACAGCCCTTCTATGGCTACACCTTC. This sequence encodes CASSGQPFYGYTF.

This chain's CDR3 is CASSLTSGSGYEQYF. CDR3 DNA sequence: TGCGCCAGCAGCTTGACTAGCGGGAGTGGCTACGAGCAGTACTTC. The J gene is TRBJ2-7, the V gene TRBV5-1; 11 bases map to TRBD2. The CDR3 totals 15 residues. CDR1 is SGHRS, CDR2 YFSETQ, per germline. The J segment lost 3 bases and the V segment lost 1 base, leaving 3 bases of the junction unmatched.

This chain uses TRBV7-2 with TRBJ1-2; TRBD1 is a possible D gene (5 bases). This CDR3 comprises 14 residues. Germline V gene data show CDR1 as SGHTA and CDR2 as FQGNSA. V lost 7 bases and J lost 0, with 12 bases in between. This chain's CDR3 is CASTQGFANYGYTF. The CDR3 nucleotides read TGTGCCAGCACCCAGGGTTTTGCTAACTATGGCTACACCTTC.